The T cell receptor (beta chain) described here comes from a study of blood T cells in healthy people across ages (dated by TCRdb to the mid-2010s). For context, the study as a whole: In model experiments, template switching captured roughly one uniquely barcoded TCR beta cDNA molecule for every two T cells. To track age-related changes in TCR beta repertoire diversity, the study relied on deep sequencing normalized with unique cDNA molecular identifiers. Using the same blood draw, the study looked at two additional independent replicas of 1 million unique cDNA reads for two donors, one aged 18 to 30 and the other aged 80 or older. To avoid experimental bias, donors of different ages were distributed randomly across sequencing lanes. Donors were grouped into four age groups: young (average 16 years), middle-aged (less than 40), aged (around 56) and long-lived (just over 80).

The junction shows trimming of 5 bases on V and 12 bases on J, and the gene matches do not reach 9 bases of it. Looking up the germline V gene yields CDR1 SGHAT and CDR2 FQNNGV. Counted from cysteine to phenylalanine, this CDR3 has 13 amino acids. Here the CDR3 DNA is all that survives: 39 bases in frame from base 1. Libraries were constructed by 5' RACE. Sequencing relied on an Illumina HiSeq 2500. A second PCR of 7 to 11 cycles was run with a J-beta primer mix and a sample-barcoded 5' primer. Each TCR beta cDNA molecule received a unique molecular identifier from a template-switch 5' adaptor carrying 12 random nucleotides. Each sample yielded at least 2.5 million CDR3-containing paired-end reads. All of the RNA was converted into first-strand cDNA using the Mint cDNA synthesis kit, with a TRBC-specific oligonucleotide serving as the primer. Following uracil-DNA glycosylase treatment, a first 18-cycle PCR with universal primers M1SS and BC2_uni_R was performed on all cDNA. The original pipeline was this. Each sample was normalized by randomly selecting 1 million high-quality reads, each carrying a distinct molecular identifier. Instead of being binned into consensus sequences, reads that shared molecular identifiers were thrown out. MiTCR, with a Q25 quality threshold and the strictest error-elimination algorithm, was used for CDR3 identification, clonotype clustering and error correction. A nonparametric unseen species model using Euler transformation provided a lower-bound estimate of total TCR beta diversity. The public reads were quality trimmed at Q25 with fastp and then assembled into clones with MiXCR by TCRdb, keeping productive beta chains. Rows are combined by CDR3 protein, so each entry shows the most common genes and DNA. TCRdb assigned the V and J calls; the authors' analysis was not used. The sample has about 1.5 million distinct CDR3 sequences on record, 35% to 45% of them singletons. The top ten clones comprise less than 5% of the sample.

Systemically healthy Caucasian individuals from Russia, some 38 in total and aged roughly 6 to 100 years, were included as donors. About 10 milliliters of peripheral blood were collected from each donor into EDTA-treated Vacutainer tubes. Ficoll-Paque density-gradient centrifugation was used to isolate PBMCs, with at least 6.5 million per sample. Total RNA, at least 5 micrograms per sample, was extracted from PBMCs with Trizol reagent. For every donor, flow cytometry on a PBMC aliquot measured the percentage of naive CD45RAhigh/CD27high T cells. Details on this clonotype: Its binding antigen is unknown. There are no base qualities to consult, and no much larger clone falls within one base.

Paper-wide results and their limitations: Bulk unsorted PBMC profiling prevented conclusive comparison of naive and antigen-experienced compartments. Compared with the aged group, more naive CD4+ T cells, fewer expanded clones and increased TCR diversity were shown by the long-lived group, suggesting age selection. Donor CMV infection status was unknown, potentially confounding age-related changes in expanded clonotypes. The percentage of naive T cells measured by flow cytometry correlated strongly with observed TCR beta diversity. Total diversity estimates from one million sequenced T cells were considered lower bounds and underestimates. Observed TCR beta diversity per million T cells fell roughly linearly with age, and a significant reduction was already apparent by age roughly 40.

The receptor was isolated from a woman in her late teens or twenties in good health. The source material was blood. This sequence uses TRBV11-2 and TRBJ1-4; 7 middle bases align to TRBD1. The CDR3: CASSHPRQGQLFF. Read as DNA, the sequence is TGTGCCAGCAGCCATCCCCGACAGGGACAACTGTTTTTT.